The clone carrying this T cell receptor beta chain was seen just once. Its cognate antigen is unknown. This sample was taken from a study of CD8 T cells in ankylosing spondylitis. Study-wide findings and caveats: There was reportedly significant enrichment of clones that were disease-linked in matched ankylosing spondylitis synovial fluid.

The CDR3 has 17 residues. V lost 3 bases to trimming and J lost 2 bases, with 17 bases between them. Germline lookup yields CDR1 SGHDN and CDR2 FVKESK. One entry per CDR3 protein results from TCRdb running MiXCR on the 5' RACE reads. The sample records about 250,000 distinct CDR3 sequences, 32% being singletons. J is TRBJ2-1 and V is TRBV14; D might be TRBD2 (6 bases). The origin of this receptor is a male donor with ankylosing spondylitis or in good health (not recorded which). What was sequenced was blood, either unsorted or a sorted T cell fraction (not recorded which). The CDR3: CASSQDRAGFTYNEQFF. The CDR3 nucleotides are TGTGCCAGCAGCCAGGATAGGGCGGGGTTCACCTACAATGAGCAGTTCTTC.